Following are 24 T cell receptor beta chains from one sample sequenced in a study of breast tumors, draining lymph nodes, adjacent tissues. The lymph nodes were axillary draining lymph nodes from breast cancer patients. TCRdb redid the calling of the multiplex PCR reads with MiXCR, one entry per CDR3 protein. The data show a few hundred thousand distinct CDR3 sequences, under 35% seen once. Material for sequencing was axillary lymph node tissue. The receptors come from a female donor with breast cancer. Some clones in this sample may be carry-over from other donors' samples.

A remark on this clonotype: This could be a read error, since a much larger clone is one nucleotide away. The chain uses TRBV19 and TRBJ2-1, with D uncertain. CDR1 is LNHDA, CDR2 SQIVND, per germline (reference sequence). The CDR3 totals 14 residues. The CDR3 here is CASSIQKTINGQFF. In DNA form, the CDR3 reads TGTGCCAGTAGTATACAGAAAACTATCAATGGGCAGTTCTTC.

This clonotype showed up many times. This chain uses TRBV7-3 with TRBJ2-6; perhaps TRBD2 as D (6 bases). Germline V gene lookup returns CDR1 SGHTA and CDR2 FQGTGA. V was cut by 5 bases and J by 1 base, with 18 bases left in between. The CDR3 totals 18 residues. The CDR3 coding sequence is TGTGCCAGCAGCAACACCGCGGGGCTCCTTTCTGGGGCCAACGTCCTGACTTTC. Amino acid sequence: CASSNTAGLLSGANVLTF.

This clonotype was counted ten times or more. V usage is TRBV9 and J usage is TRBJ2-3; possible D gene TRBD2, 6 bases. With 4 bases removed from V and 4 bases from J, the gap between germline ends came to 13 bases. The CDR3 extends over 14 amino acids. Germline V gene data show CDR1 as SGDLS and CDR2 as YYNGEE. The CDR3 here is CASSKRLVPDTQYF. The CDR3 nucleotides read TGTGCCAGCAGCAAGCGACTAGTTCCAGATACGCAGTATTTT.

The genes are TRBV19 and TRBJ2-1; TRBD2 matches 14 bases. This CDR3 is 15 amino acids long. The ends lost 5 bases at V and 6 bases at J; junction bases unmatched: 3. CDR1 is LNHDA, CDR2 SQIVND, per germline (reference sequence). The CDR3 protein is CASSLTSGRANEQFF. CDR3 coding DNA: TGTGCCAGTAGTCTGACTAGCGGGAGGGCCAATGAGCAGTTCTTC.

This clonotype was recorded many times. J is TRBJ1-4 and V is TRBV5-8, with 9 bases aligning to TRBD1. Unmatched junction bases numbered 5, after V lost 3 bases and J lost 8 bases. CDR1 is SGHTS, CDR2 YDEGEE, per germline. This CDR3 region has 14 residues. CDR3 DNA: TGTGCCAGCAGCTCGACAGGGGGTCGGGAAAAACTGTTTTTT. Its translation: CASSSTGGREKLFF.

The rearrangement joins TRBV9 to TRBJ1-2; 8 bases line up with TRBD1. The junction had 6 bases not matched to a gene; V was cut back by 2 bases and J by 3 bases. Germline CDR1 and CDR2: SGDLS and YYNGEE. This CDR3 region has 15 residues. The CDR3 sequence is CASSVGGQEDYGYTF. In DNA form, the CDR3 reads TGTGCCAGCAGCGTTGGGGGACAGGAGGACTATGGCTACACCTTC.

V and J are TRBV11-2 and TRBJ2-6; 10 bases align to TRBD1. Per the germline V gene, CDR1 is SGHAT and CDR2 is FQNNGV. The CDR3 loop spans 17 amino acids. V shed 3 bases, J shed 0 bases, and the junction held 2 bases outside the gene matches. The CDR3 DNA reads as TGTGCCAGCAGCTTGGGACAGGGGATCTCTGGGGCCAACGTCCTGACTTTC. It encodes CASSLGQGISGANVLTF.

This clonotype was counted only a few times. J is TRBJ2-3 and V is TRBV18; D might be TRBD1 (5 bases). The germline V gene encodes CDR1 KGHSH and CDR2 LQKENI. Trimming shortened V by 6 bases and J by 0 bases, and 13 bases separated the two germline ends. This CDR3 has 15 amino acids. This CDR3 reads CASSRGHPSTDTQYF. CDR3 DNA sequence: TGTGCCAGCTCCCGAGGACATCCTAGCACAGATACGCAGTATTTT.

The genes are TRBV20-1 and TRBJ2-3; possibly TRBD1 for D (5 bases). The CDR3 totals 14 residues. From germline, CDR1 is DFQATT and CDR2 SNEGSKA (reference sequence). The V end lost 2 bases, the J end lost 4 bases, and 13 bases lay between the germline ends. CDR3 DNA: TGCAGTGCTAGACCCGACAGTGGCGCAGATACGCAGTATTTT. Translation gives CSARPDSGADTQYF.

In this sample, this clonotype turned up many times. The J gene is TRBJ1-6, the V gene TRBV5-6; a weak D match, TRBD1 (6 bases). The CDR3 contains 16 residues. From germline, CDR1 is SGHDT and CDR2 YYEEEE. V was cut by 4 bases and J by 6 bases, with 17 bases left in between. In DNA form, the CDR3 reads TGTGCCAGCAGCCACGGACAGTTCTGGGTTAATTCACCCCTCCACTTT. It encodes CASSHGQFWVNSPLHF.

In this sample, this clonotype turned up once. One base away lies a much larger clone, so this may be a sequencing read error. The chain uses TRBV7-3 and TRBJ2-1; 8 bases fit TRBD2. Germline assignment: CDR1 SGHTA and CDR2 FQGTGA. Trimming removed 2 bases from V and 2 bases from J; junction bases left unmatched: 5. The CDR3 runs 16 residues. The CDR3 nucleotides are TGTGCCAGCAGCTTAGGGGCGGGGGGTCCCTACAATGAGCAGTTCTTC. This encodes CASSLGAGGPYNEQFF.

Only a few counts were recorded for this clonotype. The J gene is TRBJ1-2, the V gene TRBV7-9, with D unresolved. CDR1 is SEHNR and CDR2 is FQNEAQ in the germline V gene (reference sequence). This CDR3 contains 12 residues. The ends were cut back, 2 bases at V and 8 bases at J, with 9 bases in the middle. The chain's CDR3 is CASSLTVAGYTF. The CDR3 DNA reads TGTGCCAGCAGCTTAACGGTCGCCGGCTACACCTTC.

This clonotype has at least ten counts. The CDR3 DNA reads as TGTGCCAGCAGTTACTCCGGCAGGGCCCAAGAGACCCAGTACTTC. Encoded protein: CASSYSGRAQETQYF. The J gene is TRBJ2-5, the V gene TRBV6-5; D perhaps matches TRBD1 (5 bases). This CDR3 spans 15 amino acids. Germline CDR1 reads MNHEY; CDR2 reads SVGAGI. V was clipped by 0 bases and J by 1 base, with 9 bases between them.

This clonotype was seen more than once but under ten times. The CDR3 here is CATSRLRGTQYTDTQYF. The CDR3 DNA reads as TGTGCCACCAGCAGACTCCGGGGAACTCAATACACAGATACGCAGTATTTT. This rearrangement joins TRBV15 to TRBJ2-3, with a weak D call TRBD2 (5 bases). Germline V lookup: CDR1 LNHNV, CDR2 YYDKDF (reference sequence). The CDR3 has 17 amino acids. Trimming shortened V by 2 bases and J by 2 bases, and 17 bases separated the two germline ends.

A word on this clonotype: At one of its ends the junction is not consistent with the germline gene, which may arise from a read error. V usage is TRBV29-1 and J usage is TRBJ2-7; 12 bases align to TRBD2. Looked up from germline, CDR1 is SQVTM and CDR2 is ANQGSEA. The length of the CDR3 is 14 residues. The CDR3 DNA sequence: TGCAGCGCACTAGCGGGAGGTCCGTTTTACGGGCAGTACTTC. It codes for CSALAGGPFYGQYF.

This chain connects TRBV15 to TRBJ2-7; D ambiguous. The CDR3 runs 13 residues. Deletions cut 3 bases from V and 0 bases from J, with 6 bases between. Germline loops: CDR1 LNHNV, CDR2 YYDKDF (reference sequence). The CDR3 nucleotides read TGTGCCACCAGCAGCACCTACTCCTACGAGCAGTACTTC. This translates into CATSSTYSYEQYF.

Notes on this clonotype: With a much larger clone just one base away, this may be a read error. The chain combines TRBV20-1 with TRBJ2-1; tentatively, D is TRBD2 (6 bases). Germline V lookup: CDR1 DFQATT, CDR2 SNEGSKA (reference sequence). The CDR3 totals 16 residues. Trimming pared 1 base from V and 6 bases from J, leaving 19 bases between. The CDR3 loop is CSARVGLDRSSNEQFF. CDR3 DNA: TGCAGTGCTAGAGTGGGACTGGATCGTTCTTCCAATGAGCAGTTCTTC.

This clonotype was counted many times. The chain links TRBV6-6 to TRBJ2-7; TRBD1 is a possible D gene (6 bases). CDR3 length: 15 residues. CDR1 and CDR2 (germline): MNHNY, SVGAGI (reference sequence). Trimming took 2 bases from V and 4 from J, leaving 15 bases between them. The CDR3 is CASSYRAGVQYEQYF. CDR3 DNA: TGTGCCAGCAGTTACCGCGCAGGGGTCCAGTACGAGCAGTACTTC.

To note about this clonotype: A read error may be the cause here, since a much bigger clone is one base away. This chain links TRBV5-1 with TRBJ2-5, with TRBD2 matching over 7 bases. The CDR3 extends over 15 amino acids. Trimming at V came to 4 bases and at J to 5 bases, leaving 11 bases not matched to a gene. Germline CDR1 reads SGHRS; CDR2 reads YFSETQ. The CDR3 region is CASSPSGGLNETQYF. The DNA of the CDR3 is TGCGCCAGCAGCCCGAGTGGGGGACTAAACGAGACCCAGTACTTC. Based on the CDR3 plus reference TRBV5-1 and TRBJ2-5, the full variable domain is KAGVTQTPRYLIKTRGQQVTLSCSPISGHRSVSWYQQTPGQGLQFLFEYFSETQRNKGNFPGRFSGRQFSNSRSEMNVSTLELGDSALYLCASSPSGGLNETQYFGPGTRLLVL.

As to this clonotype: Because the CDR3's place on the DNA is in doubt, the DNA is left out and the CDR3 is given as listed by TCRdb. The CDR3 loop is CASSFYICSAPDGGELFF. This sequence joins TRBV7-8 and TRBJ2-2. Germline CDR1 is SGHVS and CDR2 is FQNEAQ. The CDR3 contains 18 residues when both ends are counted.

The chain uses TRBV19 and TRBJ1-6; D is unclear. This CDR3 contains 8 residues. Deletions cut 7 bases from V and 12 bases from J, with 1 base between. Germline values: CDR1 LNHDA, CDR2 SQIVND (reference sequence). The CDR3 spells CASKPLHF. CDR3 nucleotides: TGTGCCAGTAAACCCCTCCACTTT.

The genes are TRBV7-6 and TRBJ2-1, with D perhaps matching TRBD1 (5 bases). This CDR3 has 17 residues. Looked up from germline, CDR1 is SGHVS and CDR2 is FNYEAQ. With 2 bases removed from V and 2 bases from J, the gap between germline ends came to 16 bases. CDR3 protein: CASSLTSGAGPYNEQFF. CDR3 nucleotides: TGTGCCAGCAGCTTAACTTCTGGGGCAGGGCCCTACAATGAGCAGTTCTTC.

V usage is TRBV7-9 and J usage is TRBJ2-5, with TRBD2 matching 9 bases. The germline gives CDR1 SEHNR, CDR2 FQNEAQ (reference sequence). The ends lost 6 bases at V and 9 bases at J; junction bases unmatched: 20. The CDR3 runs 17 residues. For the CDR3, the DNA is TGTGCCAGCAGAATAGTCAATAGCGGGAGAAGTGTGGAGCCCCAGTACTTC. Protein sequence: CASRIVNSGRSVEPQYF.

This clonotype was found a few times. The rearrangement links TRBV11-3 to TRBJ2-5; 11 bases map to TRBD2. CDR1 SGHNT and CDR2 YENEEA come from the germline V gene. Trimming took 5 bases from V and 4 from J; bases not matched to a gene: 12. This CDR3 comprises 17 residues. CDR3 sequence reads: CASSPPTSGRFRETQYF. CDR3 sequence (DNA): TGTGCCAGCAGCCCTCCCACTAGCGGGAGATTCCGAGAGACCCAGTACTTC. The full variable domain, rest sourced from reference TRBV11-3 and TRBJ2-5, is EAGVVQSPRYKIIEKKQPVAFWCNPISGHNTLYWYLQNLGQGPELLIRYENEEAVDDSQLPKDRFSAERLKGVDSTLKIQPAELGDSAVYLCASSPPTSGRFRETQYFGPGTRLLVL.